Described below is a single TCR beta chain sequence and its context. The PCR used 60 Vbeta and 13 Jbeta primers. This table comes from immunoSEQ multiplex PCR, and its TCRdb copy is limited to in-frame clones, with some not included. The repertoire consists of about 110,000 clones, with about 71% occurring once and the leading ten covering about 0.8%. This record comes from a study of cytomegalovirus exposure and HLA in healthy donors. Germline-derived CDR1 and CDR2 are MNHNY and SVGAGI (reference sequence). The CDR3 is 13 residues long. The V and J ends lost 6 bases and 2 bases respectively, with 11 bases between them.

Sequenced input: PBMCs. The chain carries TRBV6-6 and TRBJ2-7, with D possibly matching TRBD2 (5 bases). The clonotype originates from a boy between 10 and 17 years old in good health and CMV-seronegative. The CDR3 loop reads CASSEDSTYEQYF. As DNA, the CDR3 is TGTGCCAGCAGCGAGGACTCCACCTACGAGCAGTACTTC.